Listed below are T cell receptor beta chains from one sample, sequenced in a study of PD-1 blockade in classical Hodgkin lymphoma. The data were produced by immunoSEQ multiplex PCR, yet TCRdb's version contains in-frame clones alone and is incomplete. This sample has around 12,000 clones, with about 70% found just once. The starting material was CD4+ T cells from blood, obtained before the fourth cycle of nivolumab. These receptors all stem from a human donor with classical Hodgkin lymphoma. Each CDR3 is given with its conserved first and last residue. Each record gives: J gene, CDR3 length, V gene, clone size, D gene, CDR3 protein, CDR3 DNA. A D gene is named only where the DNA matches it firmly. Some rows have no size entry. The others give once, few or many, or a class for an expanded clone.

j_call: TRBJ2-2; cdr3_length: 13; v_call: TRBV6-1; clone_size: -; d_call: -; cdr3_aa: CAALDSNTGELFF; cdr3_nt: TGTGCCGCGTTGGACAGTAACACCGGGGAGCTGTTTTTT
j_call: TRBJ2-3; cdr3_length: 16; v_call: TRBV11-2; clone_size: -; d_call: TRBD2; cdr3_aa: CASSSPTSGKVDTQYF; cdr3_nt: TGTGCCAGCAGCTCACCGACTAGCGGGAAGGTAGATACGCAGTATTTT
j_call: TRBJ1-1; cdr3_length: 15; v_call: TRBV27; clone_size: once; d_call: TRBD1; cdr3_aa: CASSPTTGVRAEAFF; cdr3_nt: TGTGCCAGCAGTCCTACCACAGGGGTGAGGGCTGAAGCTTTCTTT
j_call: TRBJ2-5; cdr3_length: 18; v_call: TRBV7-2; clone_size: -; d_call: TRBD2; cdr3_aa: CASSDKATSGRSWETQYF; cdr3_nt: TGTGCCAGCAGCGACAAGGCGACTAGCGGGAGGAGTTGGGAGACCCAGTACTTC
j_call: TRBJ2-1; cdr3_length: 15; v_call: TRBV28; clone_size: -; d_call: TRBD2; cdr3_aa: CASFDSGRSGDEQFF; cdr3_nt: TGTGCCAGTTTCGACAGCGGGAGAAGTGGGGATGAGCAGTTCTTC
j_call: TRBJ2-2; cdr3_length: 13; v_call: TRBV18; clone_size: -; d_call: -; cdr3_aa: CASSPGTTGELFF; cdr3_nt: TGTGCCAGCTCACCGGGGACCACCGGGGAGCTGTTTTTT
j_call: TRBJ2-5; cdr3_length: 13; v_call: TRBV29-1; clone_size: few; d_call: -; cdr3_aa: CSLLGQLGETQYF; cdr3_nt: TGCAGCCTTCTCGGGCAACTAGGGGAGACCCAGTACTTC
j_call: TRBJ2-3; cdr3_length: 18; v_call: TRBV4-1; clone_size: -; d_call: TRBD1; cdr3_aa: CASSQDLGQGINTDTQYF; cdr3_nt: TGCGCCAGCAGCCAAGATCTCGGACAGGGTATTAACACAGATACGCAGTATTTT
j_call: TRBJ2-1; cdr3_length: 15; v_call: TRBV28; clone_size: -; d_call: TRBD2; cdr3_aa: CASRTGGRALNEQFF; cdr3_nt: TGTGCCAGCAGGACCGGCGGGAGGGCCCTCAATGAGCAGTTCTTC
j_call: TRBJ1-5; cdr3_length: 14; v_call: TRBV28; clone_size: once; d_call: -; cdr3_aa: CASRGAQVLQPQHF; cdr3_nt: TGTGCCAGCAGGGGGGCCCAAGTATTGCAGCCCCAGCATTTT
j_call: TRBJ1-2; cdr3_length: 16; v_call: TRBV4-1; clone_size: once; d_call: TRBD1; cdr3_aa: CASSQDGGQGYYGYTF; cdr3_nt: TGCGCCAGCAGCCAAGATGGAGGACAGGGATACTATGGCTACACCTTC
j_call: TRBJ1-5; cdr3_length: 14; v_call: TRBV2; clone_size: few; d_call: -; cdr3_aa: CASSEDFIYQPQHF; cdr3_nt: TGTGCCAGCAGTGAAGACTTTATTTATCAGCCCCAGCATTTT
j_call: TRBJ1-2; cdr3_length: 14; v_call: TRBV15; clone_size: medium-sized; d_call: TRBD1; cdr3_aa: CATSQDRANYGYTF; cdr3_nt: TGTGCCACCAGCCAGGACAGGGCTAACTATGGCTACACCTTC
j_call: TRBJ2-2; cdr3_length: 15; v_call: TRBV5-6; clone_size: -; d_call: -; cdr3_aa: CASSLGGTNTGELFF; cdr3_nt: TGTGCCAGCAGCTTGGGAGGTACCAACACCGGGGAGCTGTTTTTT
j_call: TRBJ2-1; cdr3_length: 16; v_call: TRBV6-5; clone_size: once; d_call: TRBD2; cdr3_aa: CASSYRGTSGLNEQFF; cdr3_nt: TGTGCCAGCAGTTACAGGGGGACTAGCGGTTTGAATGAGCAGTTCTTC
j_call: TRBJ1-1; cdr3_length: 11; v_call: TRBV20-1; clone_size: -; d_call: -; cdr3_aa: CSAPRNTEAFF; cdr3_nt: TGCAGTGCTCCCCGGAACACTGAAGCTTTCTTT
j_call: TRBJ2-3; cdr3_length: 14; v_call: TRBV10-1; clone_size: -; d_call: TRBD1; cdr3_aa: CASSKDREEDTQYF; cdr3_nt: TGCGCCAGCAGTAAGGACAGGGAGGAAGATACGCAGTATTTT
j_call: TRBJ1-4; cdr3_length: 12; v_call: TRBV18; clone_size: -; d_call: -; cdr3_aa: CASSPENEKLFF; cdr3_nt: TGTGCCAGCTCACCGGAAAATGAAAAACTGTTTTTT
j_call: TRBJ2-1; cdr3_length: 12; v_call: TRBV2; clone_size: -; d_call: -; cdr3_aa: CASTQRYNEQFF; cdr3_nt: TGTGCCAGCACTCAGCGGTACAATGAGCAGTTCTTC
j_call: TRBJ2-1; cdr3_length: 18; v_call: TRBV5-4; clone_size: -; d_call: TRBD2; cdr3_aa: CASSLGGTSGRSYNEQFF; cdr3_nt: TGTGCCAGCAGCTTGGGGGGGACTAGCGGGAGAAGCTACAATGAGCAGTTCTTC
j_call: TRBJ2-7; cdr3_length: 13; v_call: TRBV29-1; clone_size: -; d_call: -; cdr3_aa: CSVAGSVYYEQYF; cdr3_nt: TGCAGCGTGGCCGGGTCGGTCTACTACGAGCAGTACTTC
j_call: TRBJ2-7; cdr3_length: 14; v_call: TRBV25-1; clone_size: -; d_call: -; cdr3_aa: CASSRRNSPYEQYF; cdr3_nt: TGTGCCAGCAGTCGGAGGAACAGCCCTTACGAGCAGTACTTC
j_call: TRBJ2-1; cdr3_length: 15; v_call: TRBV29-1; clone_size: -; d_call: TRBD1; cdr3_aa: CSVEGGQLRLNEQFF; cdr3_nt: TGCAGCGTTGAAGGGGGACAGCTTCGACTAAATGAGCAGTTCTTC
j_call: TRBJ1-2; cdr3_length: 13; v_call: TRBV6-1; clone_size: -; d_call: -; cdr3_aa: CASSAGVDYGYTF; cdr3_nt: TGTGCCAGCAGTGCCGGGGTCGACTATGGCTACACCTTC
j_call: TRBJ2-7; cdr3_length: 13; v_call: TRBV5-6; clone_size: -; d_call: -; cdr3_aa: CASSLALRSEQYF; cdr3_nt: TGTGCCAGCAGCTTGGCTCTCCGAAGCGAGCAGTACTTC
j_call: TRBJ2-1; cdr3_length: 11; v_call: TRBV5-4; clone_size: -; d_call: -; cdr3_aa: CASTLLGEQFF; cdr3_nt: TGTGCCAGCACCCTGCTGGGGGAGCAGTTCTTC
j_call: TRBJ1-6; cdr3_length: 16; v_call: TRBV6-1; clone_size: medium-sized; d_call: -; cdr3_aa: CASSERPFGGGSPLHF; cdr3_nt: TGTGCCAGCAGTGAACGGCCCTTCGGGGGGGGGTCACCCCTCCACTTT
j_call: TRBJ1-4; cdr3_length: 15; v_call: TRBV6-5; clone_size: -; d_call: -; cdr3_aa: CASSYQPDINEKLFF; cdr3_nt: TGTGCCAGCAGTTACCAGCCTGACATCAATGAAAAACTGTTTTTT
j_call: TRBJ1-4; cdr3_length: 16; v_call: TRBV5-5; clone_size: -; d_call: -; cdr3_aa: CASSLGPDSYNEKLFF; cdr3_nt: TGTGCCAGCAGCTTGGGGCCGGACAGCTATAATGAAAAACTGTTTTTT
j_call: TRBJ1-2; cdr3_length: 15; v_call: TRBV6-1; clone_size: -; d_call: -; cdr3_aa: CASSVGQAHPKGYTF; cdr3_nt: TGTGCCAGCAGTGTCGGGCAGGCTCATCCCAAGGGCTACACCTTC
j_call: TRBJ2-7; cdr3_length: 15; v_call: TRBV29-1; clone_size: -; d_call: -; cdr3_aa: CSVDPHGRPGEEQYF; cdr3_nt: TGCAGCGTTGACCCTCATGGGAGGCCGGGGGAAGAGCAGTACTTC
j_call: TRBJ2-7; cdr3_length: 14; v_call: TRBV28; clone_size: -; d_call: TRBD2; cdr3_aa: CASSQMTSVYEQYF; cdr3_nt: TGTGCCAGCAGTCAGATGACTAGCGTCTACGAGCAGTACTTC
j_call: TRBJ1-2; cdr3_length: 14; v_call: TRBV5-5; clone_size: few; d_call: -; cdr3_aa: CASSPFDGSYGYTF; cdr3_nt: TGTGCCAGCAGCCCATTCGACGGCAGCTATGGCTACACCTTC
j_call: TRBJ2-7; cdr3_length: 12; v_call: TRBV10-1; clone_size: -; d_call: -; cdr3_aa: CASSESGYEQYF; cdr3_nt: TGCGCCAGCAGTGAGTCAGGCTACGAGCAGTACTTC
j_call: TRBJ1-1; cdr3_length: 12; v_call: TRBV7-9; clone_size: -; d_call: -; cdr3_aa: CASSLGGFEAFF; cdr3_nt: TGTGCCAGCAGCTTAGGGGGTTTCGAAGCTTTCTTT
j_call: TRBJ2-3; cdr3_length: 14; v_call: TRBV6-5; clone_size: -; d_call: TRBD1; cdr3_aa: CAARGPPMTDTQYF; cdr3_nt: TGTGCCGCCAGGGGGCCGCCAATGACAGATACGCAGTATTTT
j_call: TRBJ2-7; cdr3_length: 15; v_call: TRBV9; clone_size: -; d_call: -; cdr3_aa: CASSVIGGADDEQYF; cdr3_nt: TGTGCCAGCAGCGTAATAGGGGGGGCGGATGACGAGCAGTACTTC
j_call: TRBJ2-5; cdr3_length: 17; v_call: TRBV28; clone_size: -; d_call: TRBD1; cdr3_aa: CASSLSAGTGFRETQYF; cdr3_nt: TGTGCCAGCAGTTTAAGCGCCGGGACAGGGTTTAGGGAGACCCAGTACTTC
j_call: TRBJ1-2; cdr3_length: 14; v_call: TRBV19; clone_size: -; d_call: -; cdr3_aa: CASSPGTPARGYTF; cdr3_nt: TGTGCCAGTAGCCCCGGGACACCCGCCAGGGGCTACACCTTC
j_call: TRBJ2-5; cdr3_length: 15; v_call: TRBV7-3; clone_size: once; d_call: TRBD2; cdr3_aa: CASSSGTSRQETQYF; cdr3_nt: TGTGCCAGCAGCTCCGGGACTAGTCGACAAGAGACCCAGTACTTC
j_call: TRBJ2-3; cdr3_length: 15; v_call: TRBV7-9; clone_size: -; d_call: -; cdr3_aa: CASSLVRGITDTQYF; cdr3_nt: TGTGCCAGCAGCTTAGTAAGGGGTATCACAGATACGCAGTATTTT